This TCR beta chain was observed in a study of blood T cell repertoires in COVID-19. Sequenced by immunoSEQ multiplex PCR; TCRdb stores in-frame clones only, minus some. The sample includes some 180,000 clones, around four fifths of them seen just once. From germline, CDR1 is ENHRY and CDR2 SYGVKD. The CDR3 length is 17 residues. The J segment lost 9 bases and the V segment lost 6 bases, leaving 11 bases of the junction unmatched. This receptor was obtained from a woman in her 70s who had recovered from COVID-19. Sequencing was carried out using peripheral blood. The gene calls are TRBV10-3 and TRBJ2-1; 16 bases match TRBD2. The CDR3 DNA sequence: TGTGCCATCAGGGGTTCGGTGGGACTAGCGGGAGGGGTTGAGCAGTTCTTC. This encodes CAIRGSVGLAGGVEQFF.